This is a list of T cell receptor beta chains from one sample in a study of CD8 T cells in Susac syndrome. TCRdb reprocessed the immunoSEQ multiplex PCR reads via MiXCR and lists one record per CDR3 protein. Here the sample spans fewer than 150,000 distinct CDR3 sequences, just under 95% being singletons. The sample consisted of CD4+ T cells from PBMCs. The receptors originated from a human donor with multiple sclerosis. CDR3s include the opening cysteine and the closing phenylalanine or tryptophan. Each record gives: J gene, D gene, CDR3 length, V gene, clone size, CDR3 DNA, CDR3 protein. The D gene is left open where the match is weak. Rows may omit the clone size; those that give it use once, few, many or a size class.

>TRBJ2-2|TRBD1|14|TRBV6-6|-
TGTGCCAGCACCGCGACAGGGGCGGTCGGGGAGCTGTTTTTT
CASTATGAVGELFF
>TRBJ1-2|TRBD1|14|TRBV27|-
TGTGCCAGCAGGCTATCGGGGACAGGGGATGGCTACACCTTC
CASRLSGTGDGYTF
>TRBJ2-7|-|13|TRBV7-2|few
TGTGCCAGCAGTCTCGGGGTCTCCTACGAGCAGTACTTC
CASSLGVSYEQYF
>TRBJ1-5|-|11|TRBV19|-
TGTGCCAGTAGTATCGCAGGGCCTTTGCATTTT
CASSIAGPLHF
>TRBJ2-5|-|13|TRBV7-9|-
TGTGCCAGCACCCCCGAGCAGCAAGAGACCCAGTACTTC
CASTPEQQETQYF
>TRBJ2-6|-|18|TRBV27|-
TGTGCCAGCAGTTTAAGAGGAGGGGCCAGCTCTGGGGCCAACGTCCTGACTTTC
CASSLRGGASSGANVLTF
>TRBJ1-5|-|15|TRBV7-2|-
TGTGCCAGCAGCTTAGCCTTGGGATCAGATCAGCCCCAGCATTTT
CASSLALGSDQPQHF
>TRBJ2-2|TRBD2|17|TRBV10-3|few
TGTGCCATCAGACCCCATCTAGCGGGGGCCGACACCGGGGAGCTGTTTTTT
CAIRPHLAGADTGELFF
>TRBJ2-7|-|14|TRBV6-5|once
TGTGCCAGCAGTTATTCCTGGACAGCCTACGAGCAGTACTTC
CASSYSWTAYEQYF
>TRBJ2-3|-|12|TRBV3-1|-
TGTGTCGTGGCGGCTACTTCAGATACGCAGTATTTT
CVVAATSDTQYF
>TRBJ2-7|-|15|TRBV6-5|-
TGTGCCAGCACAAGAAGCACAGGGAGCTCCTACGAGCAGTACTTC
CASTRSTGSSYEQYF
>TRBJ2-2|-|11|TRBV29-1|-
TGCAGCGTTGGTAGGGTCGGGGAGCTGTTTTTT
CSVGRVGELFF
>TRBJ2-7|-|14|TRBV6-5|-
TGTGCCAGCAGAGACGCGGGGAGAGGCTACGAGCAGTACTTC
CASRDAGRGYEQYF
>TRBJ1-1|TRBD1|14|TRBV5-1|-
TGCGCCAGCACAACCGGGACAGTGAACACTGAAGCTTTCTTT
CASTTGTVNTEAFF
>TRBJ1-2|TRBD1|14|TRBV30|-
TGTGCCTGGACCAGGACAGGGGGCTATTATGGCTACACCTTC
CAWTRTGGYYGYTF
>TRBJ1-5|-|14|TRBV19|-
TGTGCCAGTAGCGTGGTTAGTAACAATCAGCCCCAGCATTTT
CASSVVSNNQPQHF
>TRBJ2-3|-|16|TRBV20-1|once
TGCAGTGCTAGGGATCCGGGACAAAGTGCAACAGATACGCAGTATTTT
CSARDPGQSATDTQYF
>TRBJ2-3|-|15|TRBV7-2|-
TGTGCCAGCAGCTCTCAGACGCTGAGTTTAGATACGCAGTATTTT
CASSSQTLSLDTQYF
>TRBJ1-6|TRBD1|16|TRBV4-3|-
TGCGCCAGCAGACCTGAGCCGGGACAGTTTAATTCACCCCTCCACTTT
CASRPEPGQFNSPLHF
>TRBJ1-4|-|12|TRBV30|-
TGTGCCTGGAGTACCCTCCCCGAAAAACTGTTTTTT
CAWSTLPEKLFF
>TRBJ1-5|-|13|TRBV29-1|-
TGCAGCGCGCGGACAGACCCCAATCAGCCCCAGCATTTT
CSARTDPNQPQHF
>TRBJ2-1|TRBD2|12|TRBV5-6|-
TGTGCCAGCAGCTTACTAGCGCAGGAGCAGTTCTTC
CASSLLAQEQFF
>TRBJ2-3|-|12|TRBV24-1|-
TGTGCCACCCCTATGGAGGGCAGCACGCAGTATTTT
CATPMEGSTQYF
>TRBJ1-1|TRBD1|14|TRBV10-3|-
TGTGCCATCACGACAGGGGGCTTGAACACTGAAGCTTTCTTT
CAITTGGLNTEAFF